This is a list of T cell receptor beta chains from one sample in a study of cytomegalovirus exposure and HLA in healthy donors. Profiling relied on immunoSEQ multiplex PCR, and the TCRdb table lists in-frame clones only, not all of them. Here the sample spans around 120,000 clones, around two thirds being singletons. Sequencing was performed on PBMCs. The receptor set was obtained from a man aged 45-65 years in good health and CMV-seropositive. The CDR3 runs from the conserved cysteine through the conserved F or W. The D gene is left open where the match is weak. The size field is filled for only some rows; it gives once, few, many or a size class.

j_gene: TRBJ1-4
abundance: .
d_gene: .
v_gene: TRBV10-3
CDR3aa: CAISGGADGEKLFF
CDR3nt: TGTGCCATCAGTGGTGGGGCGGATGGGGAAAAACTGTTTTTT

j_gene: TRBJ1-4
abundance: .
d_gene: TRBD1
v_gene: TRBV2
CDR3aa: CASSDGTGALNEKLFF
CDR3nt: TGTGCCAGCAGTGACGGGACAGGGGCCCTTAATGAAAAACTGTTTTTT

j_gene: TRBJ1-4
abundance: .
d_gene: .
v_gene: TRBV19
CDR3aa: CASSRDYATNEKLFF
CDR3nt: TGTGCCAGTAGCAGGGACTATGCAACTAATGAAAAACTGTTTTTT

j_gene: TRBJ2-1
abundance: .
d_gene: .
v_gene: TRBV30
CDR3aa: CAWTNRRSVNEQFF
CDR3nt: TGTGCCTGGACTAATAGGAGGTCGGTCAATGAGCAGTTCTTC

j_gene: TRBJ1-1
abundance: .
d_gene: .
v_gene: TRBV6-5
CDR3aa: CASGRGGNTEAFF
CDR3nt: TGTGCCAGCGGTCGGGGAGGGAACACTGAAGCTTTCTTT

j_gene: TRBJ2-7
abundance: .
d_gene: TRBD1
v_gene: TRBV27
CDR3aa: CASSLDRDPKGLYEQYF
CDR3nt: TGTGCCAGCAGTTTAGACAGGGACCCCAAGGGCCTCTACGAGCAGTACTTC

j_gene: TRBJ1-1
abundance: .
d_gene: .
v_gene: TRBV6-5
CDR3aa: CASSSDAWGGNTEAFF
CDR3nt: TGTGCCAGCAGTTCTGATGCCTGGGGGGGAAACACTGAAGCTTTCTTT

j_gene: TRBJ1-5
abundance: .
d_gene: .
v_gene: TRBV7-2
CDR3aa: CASSLSGKLGNQPQHF
CDR3nt: TGTGCCAGCAGCTTATCGGGGAAGTTAGGCAATCAGCCCCAGCATTTT

j_gene: TRBJ1-3
abundance: .
d_gene: TRBD1
v_gene: TRBV5-1
CDR3aa: CASSLVWQGAGNTIYF
CDR3nt: TGCGCCAGCAGCTTAGTCTGGCAGGGGGCTGGAAACACCATATATTTT

j_gene: TRBJ2-7
abundance: .
d_gene: TRBD2
v_gene: TRBV5-1
CDR3aa: CASSFGLAGVREQYF
CDR3nt: TGCGCCAGCAGCTTTGGACTAGCGGGAGTGAGGGAGCAGTACTTC

j_gene: TRBJ1-5
abundance: few
d_gene: TRBD1
v_gene: TRBV2
CDR3aa: CASTLQTGSLGQPQHF
CDR3nt: TGTGCCAGCACCCTTCAGACAGGGTCATTGGGTCAGCCCCAGCATTTT

j_gene: TRBJ2-5
abundance: .
d_gene: .
v_gene: TRBV2
CDR3aa: CASSGGLETQYF
CDR3nt: TGTGCCAGCTCTGGAGGGCTAGAGACCCAGTACTTC

j_gene: TRBJ2-7
abundance: .
d_gene: .
v_gene: TRBV30
CDR3aa: CAWSTSAKQYF
CDR3nt: TGTGCCTGGAGTACGAGCGCAAAGCAGTACTTC

j_gene: TRBJ2-2
abundance: few
d_gene: TRBD1
v_gene: TRBV5-4
CDR3aa: CASSTGQDTGELFF
CDR3nt: TGTGCCAGCAGCACGGGACAGGACACCGGGGAGCTGTTTTTT

j_gene: TRBJ2-5
abundance: .
d_gene: TRBD1
v_gene: TRBV10-3
CDR3aa: CAISASPGQGRGGETQYF
CDR3nt: TGTGCCATCAGTGCCTCCCCGGGACAGGGTAGGGGAGGGGAGACCCAGTACTTC

j_gene: TRBJ2-1
abundance: .
d_gene: .
v_gene: TRBV10-2
CDR3aa: CASSDGGEQFF
CDR3nt: TGCGCCAGCAGTGATGGGGGCGAGCAGTTCTTC

j_gene: TRBJ1-1
abundance: .
d_gene: .
v_gene: TRBV4-2
CDR3aa: CASSQDGLGVGANTEAFF
CDR3nt: TGTGCCAGCAGCCAAGATGGTTTAGGGGTAGGGGCGAACACTGAAGCTTTCTTT

j_gene: TRBJ2-7
abundance: .
d_gene: TRBD1
v_gene: TRBV5-5
CDR3aa: CASSMDRGYSYEQYF
CDR3nt: TGTGCCAGCAGCATGGACAGGGGGTACTCCTACGAGCAGTACTTC

j_gene: TRBJ1-1
abundance: .
d_gene: TRBD1
v_gene: TRBV19
CDR3aa: CASSFRQGLNTEAFF
CDR3nt: TGTGCCAGTAGTTTTAGACAGGGACTGAACACTGAAGCTTTCTTT

j_gene: TRBJ2-3
abundance: .
d_gene: TRBD2
v_gene: TRBV5-1
CDR3aa: CASNSGGTDTQYF
CDR3nt: TGCGCCAGTAACAGCGGGGGCACAGATACGCAGTATTTT

j_gene: TRBJ2-3
abundance: .
d_gene: .
v_gene: TRBV5-4
CDR3aa: CASSLSVSSTDTQYF
CDR3nt: TGTGCCAGCAGCTTGTCGGTCTCTAGCACAGATACGCAGTATTTT

j_gene: TRBJ2-1
abundance: once
d_gene: TRBD2
v_gene: TRBV6-5
CDR3aa: CASSYKASGVLDEQFF
CDR3nt: TGTGCCAGCAGTTATAAAGCTAGCGGGGTCCTCGATGAGCAGTTCTTC

j_gene: TRBJ2-7
abundance: .
d_gene: TRBD2
v_gene: TRBV7-4
CDR3aa: CASSLPGTSGVRCSYEQYF
CDR3nt: TGTGCCAGCAGCCTTCCCGGGACTAGCGGGGTCAGATGCTCCTACGAGCAGTACTTC

j_gene: TRBJ2-7
abundance: .
d_gene: .
v_gene: TRBV5-1
CDR3aa: CASSLLRGNYEQYF
CDR3nt: TGCGCCAGCAGCTTGTTAAGGGGTAACTACGAGCAGTACTTC

j_gene: TRBJ2-3
abundance: .
d_gene: .
v_gene: TRBV5-1
CDR3aa: CASSSEMVDTQYF
CDR3nt: TGCGCCAGCAGCTCCGAGATGGTGGATACGCAGTATTTT

j_gene: TRBJ2-5
abundance: .
d_gene: TRBD1
v_gene: TRBV4-2
CDR3aa: CASSQDYRGETQYF
CDR3nt: TGTGCCAGCAGCCAAGATTACAGGGGGGAGACCCAGTACTTC

j_gene: TRBJ2-7
abundance: .
d_gene: .
v_gene: TRBV6-5
CDR3aa: CASSYSRLGYEQYF
CDR3nt: TGTGCCAGCAGTTACTCGAGACTAGGCTACGAGCAGTACTTC

j_gene: TRBJ2-1
abundance: .
d_gene: .
v_gene: TRBV15
CDR3aa: CATSRDFSSYNEQFF
CDR3nt: TGTGCCACCAGCAGGGACTTCAGCTCCTACAATGAGCAGTTCTTC

j_gene: TRBJ2-7
abundance: .
d_gene: TRBD1
v_gene: TRBV5-1
CDR3aa: CASSSKPGQGFYEQYF
CDR3nt: TGCGCCAGCAGCTCGAAACCGGGACAGGGGTTTTACGAGCAGTACTTC

j_gene: TRBJ2-5
abundance: .
d_gene: .
v_gene: TRBV5-5
CDR3aa: CASSSLQGKETQYF
CDR3nt: TGTGCCAGCAGCTCCCTACAGGGTAAAGAGACCCAGTACTTC

j_gene: TRBJ1-4
abundance: .
d_gene: .
v_gene: TRBV4-1
CDR3aa: CASSQPSYNEKLFF
CDR3nt: TGCGCCAGCAGCCAGCCTTCCTATAATGAAAAACTGTTTTTT